This TCR beta chain stems from a study of blood T cell repertoires in COVID-19. Clones were read by immunoSEQ multiplex PCR, and TCRdb kept only the in-frame ones, dropping some. The table has about 74,000 clones, roughly 86% seen once. Germline CDR1 SEHNR, CDR2 FQNEAQ (reference sequence). V shed 0 bases and J 9 bases; nucleotides not matched to a gene: 18. The CDR3 length is 19 residues. The sequencing sample was made of peripheral blood. The V call is TRBV7-9, the J call TRBJ2-1, with 9 bases that match TRBD2. The sequence was obtained from a man between 70 and 80 years old with acute or convalescent COVID-19. The CDR3 DNA reads TGTGCCAGCAGCTTAGCGGGTCTAAGGGGAGCGGGGGGAGCCGGTGAGCAGTTCTTC. This sequence encodes CASSLAGLRGAGGAGEQFF.